This TCR beta chain was retrieved from a study of T cell changes during pregnancy in multiple sclerosis. This clone was picked up one time. The length of the CDR3 is 13 residues. Germline values: CDR1 SNHLY, CDR2 FYNNEI. V dropped 7 bases and J dropped 11; count of bases not matched to a gene: 11. Only in-frame clones appear in the TCRdb table, and some are missing; sequencing was by immunoSEQ multiplex PCR. The sample lists tens of thousands of clones; more than 75% were seen once. The chain couples TRBV2 to TRBJ2-3, with 8 nucleotides matching TRBD2. The sample consisted of peripheral blood, taken in the second trimester of pregnancy. This TCR derives from a female donor in good health, enrolled as a control in a pregnancy study. The CDR3 bases are TGTGCCAGCACCGGGAGGGGGATGCCTTGGCAGTATTTT. Translating gives CASTGRGMPWQYF.